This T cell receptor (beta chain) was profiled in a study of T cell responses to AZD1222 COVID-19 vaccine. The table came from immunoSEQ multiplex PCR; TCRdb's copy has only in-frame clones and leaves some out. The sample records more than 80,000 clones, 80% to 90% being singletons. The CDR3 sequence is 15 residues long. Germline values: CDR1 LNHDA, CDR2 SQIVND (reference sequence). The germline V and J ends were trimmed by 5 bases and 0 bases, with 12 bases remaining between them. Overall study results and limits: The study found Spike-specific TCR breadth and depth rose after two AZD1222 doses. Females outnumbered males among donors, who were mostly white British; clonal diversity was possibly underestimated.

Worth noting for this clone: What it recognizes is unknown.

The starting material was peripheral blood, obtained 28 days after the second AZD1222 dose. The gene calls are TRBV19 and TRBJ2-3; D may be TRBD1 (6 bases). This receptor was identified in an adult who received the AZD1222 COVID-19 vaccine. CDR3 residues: CASSSDSASTDTQYF. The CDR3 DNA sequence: TGTGCCAGTAGTTCGGACAGTGCTAGCACAGATACGCAGTATTTT.